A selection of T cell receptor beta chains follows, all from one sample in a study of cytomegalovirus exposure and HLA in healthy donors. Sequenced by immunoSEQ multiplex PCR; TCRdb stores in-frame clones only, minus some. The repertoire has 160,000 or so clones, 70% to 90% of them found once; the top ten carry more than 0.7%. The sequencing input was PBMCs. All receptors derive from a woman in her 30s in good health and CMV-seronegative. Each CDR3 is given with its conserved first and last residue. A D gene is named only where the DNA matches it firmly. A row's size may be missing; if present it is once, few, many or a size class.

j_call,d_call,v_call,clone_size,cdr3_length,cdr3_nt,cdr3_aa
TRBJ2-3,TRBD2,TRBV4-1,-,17,TGCGCCAGCAGCCAGGGGAATAGCGGGAGGGCCAGGGATACGCAGTATTTT,CASSQGNSGRARDTQYF
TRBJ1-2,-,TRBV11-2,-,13,TGTGCCAGCAGCTTAGTCCCTCCGGGGGGCTACACCTTC,CASSLVPPGGYTF
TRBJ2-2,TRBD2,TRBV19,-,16,TGTGCCAGTAGTCCTCGGGGAGCGGGAGCCGCCGGGGAGCTGTTTTTT,CASSPRGAGAAGELFF
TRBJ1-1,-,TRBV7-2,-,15,TGTGCCAGCAGCTTAGAGGTCAGGTCGAACACTGAAGCTTTCTTT,CASSLEVRSNTEAFF
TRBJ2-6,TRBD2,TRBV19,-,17,TGTGCCAGTAGTATTGGGCTAGCGGGAGCTGGGGCCAACGTCCTGACTTTC,CASSIGLAGAGANVLTF
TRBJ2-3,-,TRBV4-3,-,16,TGCGCCAGCAGCCAAGAGAGCGGCCCCCACACAGATACGCAGTATTTT,CASSQESGPHTDTQYF
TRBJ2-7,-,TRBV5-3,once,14,TGTGCCAGAAGCACCTACGACAGACCCTACGAGCAGTACTTC,CARSTYDRPYEQYF
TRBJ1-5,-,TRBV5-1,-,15,TGCGCCAGCAGCTTGGAAGCGGGCACCAACCAGCCCCAGCATTTT,CASSLEAGTNQPQHF
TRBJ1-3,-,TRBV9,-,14,TGTGCCAGCAGCCCCCGAGGCTCTGGAAACACCATATATTTT,CASSPRGSGNTIYF
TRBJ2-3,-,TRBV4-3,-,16,TGCGCCAGCAGCCAAGAAGGAGGGTCAGGGCGCTTCACGCAGTATTTT,CASSQEGGSGRFTQYF
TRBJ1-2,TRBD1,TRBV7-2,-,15,TGTGCCAGCAGCCTGACAGGGGGCGCAGACTATGGCTACACCTTC,CASSLTGGADYGYTF
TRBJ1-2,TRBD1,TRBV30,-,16,TGTGCCTGGAGCCCGACAGGACAGGGCCTATCCTATGGCTACACCTTC,CAWSPTGQGLSYGYTF
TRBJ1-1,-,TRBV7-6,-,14,TGTGCCAGCAGCTCTCTGACCGGAGGGACTGAAGCTTTCTTT,CASSSLTGGTEAFF
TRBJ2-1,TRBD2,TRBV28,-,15,TGTGCCAGCAGTTTACTAGCGGGAGGGCCTGTAAAGCAGTTCTTC,CASSLLAGGPVKQFF
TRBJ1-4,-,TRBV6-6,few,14,TGTGCCAGCAGTTACAGCCGCGGTAATGAAAAACTGTTTTTT,CASSYSRGNEKLFF
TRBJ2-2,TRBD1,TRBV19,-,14,TGTGCCAGTGGCGAGGGGGCTTACACCGGGGAGCTGTTTTTT,CASGEGAYTGELFF
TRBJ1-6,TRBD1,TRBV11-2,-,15,TGTGCCAGCAGCGTCCCGGGACAGCCGAATTCACCCCTCCACTTT,CASSVPGQPNSPLHF
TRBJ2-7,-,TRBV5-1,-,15,TGCGCCAGCAGCTTGACCAGCGGCCGGGGATACGAGCAGTACTTC,CASSLTSGRGYEQYF
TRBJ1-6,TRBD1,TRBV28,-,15,TGTGCCAGCAGTCCGCCGGGACAGATAAATTCACCCCTCCACTTT,CASSPPGQINSPLHF
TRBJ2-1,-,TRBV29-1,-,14,TGCAGCGTCGCCGTGACACTCACCTACAATGAGCAGTTCTTC,CSVAVTLTYNEQFF
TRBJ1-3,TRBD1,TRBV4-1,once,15,TGCGCCAGCAGCCAAGGACAGGGGATCAGAAACACCATATATTTT,CASSQGQGIRNTIYF
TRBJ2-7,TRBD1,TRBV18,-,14,TGTGCCAGCTCACCGACAGGGACGGCCTACGAGCAGTACTTC,CASSPTGTAYEQYF
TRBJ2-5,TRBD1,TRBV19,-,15,TGTGCCAGTAGTGGCGGGACAGGGGATAAAGAGACCCAGTACTTC,CASSGGTGDKETQYF
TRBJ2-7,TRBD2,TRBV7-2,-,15,TGTGCCAGCAGCTTAGTCCGCGGGGGGTTAGTCGAGCAGTACTTC,CASSLVRGGLVEQYF
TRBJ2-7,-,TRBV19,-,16,TGTGCCAGTAGCAGCCCAAAGCTCGGTAGCACCTACGAGCAGTACTTC,CASSSPKLGSTYEQYF
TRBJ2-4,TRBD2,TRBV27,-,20,TGTGCCAGCAGCTCGGCTCCGGGACTAGCGGGACAGATTGCCAAAAACATTCAGTACTTC,CASSSAPGLAGQIAKNIQYF
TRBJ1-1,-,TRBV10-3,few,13,TGTGCCATCAGTGGACAGCTGAACACTGAAGCTTTCTTT,CAISGQLNTEAFF
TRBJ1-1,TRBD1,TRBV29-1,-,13,TGCAGCGTAGCAGGACAGGCGGACACTGAAGCTTTCTTT,CSVAGQADTEAFF
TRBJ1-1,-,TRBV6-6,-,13,TGTGCCAGCAGCACTCCAGGGGAGGGTGAAGCTTTCTTT,CASSTPGEGEAFF
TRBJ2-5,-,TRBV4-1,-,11,TGCGCCAGCGGAGCCATTGAGACCCAGTACTTC,CASGAIETQYF
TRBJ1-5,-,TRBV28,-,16,TGTGCCAGCAGTTCGGTGGGAGTAACGGGCAATCAGCCCCAGCATTTT,CASSSVGVTGNQPQHF
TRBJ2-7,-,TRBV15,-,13,TGTGCCACCAGCAGATCTCTGGGGCACGAGCAGTACTTC,CATSRSLGHEQYF
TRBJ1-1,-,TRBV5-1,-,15,TGCGCCAGCAGTCCTGCCAGGTGGAAGGACACTGAAGCTTTCTTT,CASSPARWKDTEAFF
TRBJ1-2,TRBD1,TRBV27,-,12,TGTGCCAGCAGGGGGACAGACTATGGCTACACCTTC,CASRGTDYGYTF
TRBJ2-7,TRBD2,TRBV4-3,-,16,TGCGCCAGCAGCCAAGAGACTAGCGGGTTCCCCTACGAGCAGTACTTC,CASSQETSGFPYEQYF
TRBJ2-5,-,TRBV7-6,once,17,TGTGCCAGCAGCTTATCCGGTCTGCGGCGCTGGGAAGAGACCCAGTACTTC,CASSLSGLRRWEETQYF
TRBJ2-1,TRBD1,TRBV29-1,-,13,TGCAGCGTTGCCGGGACAGGGGGCAATGAGCAGTTCTTC,CSVAGTGGNEQFF
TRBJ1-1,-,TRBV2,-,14,TGTGCCAGCATTGCTATGGCGGAGAACACTGAAGCTTTCTTT,CASIAMAENTEAFF
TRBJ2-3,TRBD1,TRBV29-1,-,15,TGCAGCGTCGATAAGACAGGGACGAGCACAGATACGCAGTATTTT,CSVDKTGTSTDTQYF
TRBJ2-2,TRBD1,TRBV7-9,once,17,TGTGCCGGGTCCCACGACCGGGACAGGGGGAACACCGGGGAGCTGTTTTTT,CAGSHDRDRGNTGELFF
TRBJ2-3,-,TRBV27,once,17,TGTGCCAGCAGTTTAACCCAGGGGAGGGGCACGGCAGATACGCAGTATTTT,CASSLTQGRGTADTQYF
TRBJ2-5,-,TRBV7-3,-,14,TGTGCCAGCAGCTTACTGCCGGGTATCGAGACCCAGTACTTC,CASSLLPGIETQYF
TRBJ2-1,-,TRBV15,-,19,TGTGCCACCAGCAGAGAGATGCCCTCGCTGGGGGGCTCCTACAATGAGCAGTTCTTC,CATSREMPSLGGSYNEQFF
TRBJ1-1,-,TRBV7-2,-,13,TGTGCCAGCAGCTTACGCAGGAACACTGAAGCTTTCTTT,CASSLRRNTEAFF
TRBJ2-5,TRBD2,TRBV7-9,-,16,TGTGCCAGCAGCCGACACACTAGCGGGGGGCAAAAGACCCAGTACTTC,CASSRHTSGGQKTQYF